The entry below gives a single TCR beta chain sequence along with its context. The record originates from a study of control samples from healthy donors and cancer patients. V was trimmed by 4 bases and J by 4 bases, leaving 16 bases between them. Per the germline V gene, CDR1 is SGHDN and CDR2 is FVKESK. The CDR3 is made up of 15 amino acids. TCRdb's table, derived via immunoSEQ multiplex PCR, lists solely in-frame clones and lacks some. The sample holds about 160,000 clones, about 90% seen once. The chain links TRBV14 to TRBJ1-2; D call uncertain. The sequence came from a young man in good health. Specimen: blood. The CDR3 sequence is CASSLRQPPSYGYTF. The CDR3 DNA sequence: TGTGCCAGCAGCCTTAGGCAACCACCGTCCTATGGCTACACCTTC.